This T cell receptor (beta chain) comes out of a study of blood T cell repertoires in COVID-19 (dated by TCRdb to about 2020). In the study overall: Collaborator samples came from the United States, Italy and Spain and covered acute and convalescent phases of COVID-19. The material from the prospective study consisted of cDNA or gDNA derived from T cells, B-cell-depleted T cells, or PBMCs. Deeply sampled blood TCRbeta repertoires from subjects exposed to, actively infected with, or recovered from COVID-19 were included in the dataset. A freely available public database, intended as a resource for researchers studying the immune response to SARS-CoV-2, is where the repertoires were released. Samples were obtained from the ongoing ImmuneRACE study (first 160 participants) and from 1,254 subjects provided by 6 global collaborators. A de-identified subject ID, COVID-19 status, age in years and sex were almost always included in the sample metadata. Where available, HLA class I and class II types were taken from metadata supplied by the sample provider and were not determined by assay-based typing. The investigation overall reported the following: Clinical and demographic metadata were provided uncurated, with the amount varying by source and participant.

At the junction V is shortened by 3 bases and J by 1 base; bases outside the gene matches: 9. Reading from cysteine to phenylalanine, the CDR3 counts 17 amino acids. Here the CDR3 DNA is all that survives: 51 bases in frame from base 1. CDR1 LGHNA and CDR2 YNFKEQ are derived from the germline V gene. Whole blood was collected in K2EDTA tubes by collaborating institutions according to the institutions' own protocols. For TCRbeta analysis, collaborator samples were shipped as frozen whole blood, as isolated PBMCs, or as DNA extracted from either sample type. Note on this clone: There is no known antigen for this receptor. No clone much larger than this one lies a single base away; base qualities are absent.

TCRbeta CDR3 regions were amplified from genomic DNA by means of the immunoSEQ Assay, a bias-controlled multiplex PCR. Turning to the authors' computational methods: The number of nucleated cells in each sample was estimated by amplification of reference gene primers within the assay. To quantify the absolute abundance of each unique TCRbeta CDR3 rearrangement, sequence reads were collapsed and filtered. For each sample, productive Simpson clonality was calculated by taking the square root of Simpson's diversity index across productive rearrangements. The table comes from immuneACCESS by way of TCRdb, which keeps in-frame sequences with V and J called. Part of the clones is missing from these tables; in studies checked, under half for an unresolved V gene and the rest for unknown reasons. The V and J calls and clone size are taken from that table; D and trimming were inferred from the DNA. The sample profile shows about 150,000 clones; about nine tenths of them were found once. Jointly, the top ten make up about 2% of the sample.

The chain is encoded by TRBV4-2 joined to TRBJ2-3; 8 central nucleotides agree with TRBD1. Source material: peripheral blood. The source is a human donor in a cohort sampled during active COVID-19. The CDR3 protein is CASSQVEETGGTDTQYF. In nucleotides, the sequence is TGTGCCAGCAGCCAGGTGGAGGAGACAGGGGGCACAGATACGCAGTATTTT.